This TCR beta chain derives from a study of early T cells in non-severe SARS-CoV-2 infection (dated by TCRdb to the early 2020s). Background for the entire study: TCR sequencing used bulk RNA from unsorted whole blood, so alpha and beta chains could not be paired.

The library was generated by 5' RACE. The sequencer was a NextSeq 500. The TCR library protocol attached unique molecular identifiers to individual cDNA molecules to correct for sequencing error and PCR bias. Both TCR alpha and beta chains were sequenced, and tight co-correlation was observed between alpha and beta sequence abundances in each sample. The study's processing was this. Decombinator V4 was used to perform V gene, J gene and CDR3 annotation of TCR sequences. Expanded TCRs were defined as changing significantly between any two time points under a Poisson model with p below 0.0001. TCR abundances were normalised to the total number of TCRs sequenced in each sample and reported as counts per million. MAIT TCRs were defined by TRAV1-2 paired with TRAJ12, TRAJ20 or TRAJ33, and iNKT TCRs by TRAV10 paired with TRAJ18. A search of VDJdb, accessed on 1 November 2021, was run for TCRs annotated to CMV, EBV and SARS-CoV-2, with TCRs annotated for multiple antigens excluded. TCRdb cleaned the public reads at Q25 with fastp, built clones with MiXCR and kept in-frame beta chains. CDR3 protein duplicates are merged, each entry listing the most common genes and DNA. None of the V and J calls come from the authors' own analysis; TCRdb made them. The sample includes about 25,000 distinct CDR3 sequences, with more than 4.5% observed a single time. About 6.9% of the sample rests with the top ten.

A case-control design nested within a healthcare worker cohort in London, UK, was used, with weekly nasopharyngeal swab PCR tests and blood sampling performed. Healthcare workers were enrolled in the week of the UK lockdown, from 23 to 31 March 2020, and were followed every week for up to roughly 16 weeks. Of note for this clonotype: No antigen is known for it. No much larger clonotype is one base removed from it; base qualities were not supplied.

CDR1 and CDR2, looked up from the germline V gene (reference sequence), are SGHNT and YYREEE. V sheds 2 bases and J sheds 2 bases, leaving 6 bases between their ends. The CDR3 covers 13 residues, taking in both the cysteine and the phenylalanine. The only DNA kept is the CDR3, 39 bases in frame from the first base. The full study reports these points: VDJdb matching was skewed toward anti-spike CD8 responses and likely underestimated virus-specific expansions, missing private and CD4 specificities.

The source material was whole blood. The receptor chain draws on TRBV5-4 and TRBJ2-3; the D gene cannot be named for sure. The source is an adult who was a healthcare worker with PCR-confirmed SARS-CoV-2 infection or an uninfected control (not recorded which). The CDR3 loop reads CASSLDITDTQYF. The DNA is TGTGCCAGCAGCTTAGACATCACAGATACGCAGTATTTT.